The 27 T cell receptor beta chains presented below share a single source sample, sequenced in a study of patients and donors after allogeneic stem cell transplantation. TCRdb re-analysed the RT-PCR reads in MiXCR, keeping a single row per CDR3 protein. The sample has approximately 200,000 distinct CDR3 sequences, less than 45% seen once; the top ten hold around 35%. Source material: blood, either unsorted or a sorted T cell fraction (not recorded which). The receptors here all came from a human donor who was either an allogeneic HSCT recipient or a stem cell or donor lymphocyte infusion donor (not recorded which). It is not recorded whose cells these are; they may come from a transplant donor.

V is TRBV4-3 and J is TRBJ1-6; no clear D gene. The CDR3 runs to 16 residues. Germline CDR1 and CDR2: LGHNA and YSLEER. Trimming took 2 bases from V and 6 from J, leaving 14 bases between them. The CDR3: CASSQKRGMGNSPLHF. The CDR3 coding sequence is TGCGCCAGCAGCCAAAAGCGAGGGATGGGTAATTCACCCCTCCACTTT.

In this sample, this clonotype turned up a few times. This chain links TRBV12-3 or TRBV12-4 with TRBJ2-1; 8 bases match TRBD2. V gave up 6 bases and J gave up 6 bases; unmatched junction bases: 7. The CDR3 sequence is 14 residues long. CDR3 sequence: CASRVAGKGNEQFF. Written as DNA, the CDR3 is TGTGCCAGCAGAGTAGCGGGAAAGGGCAATGAGCAGTTCTTC.

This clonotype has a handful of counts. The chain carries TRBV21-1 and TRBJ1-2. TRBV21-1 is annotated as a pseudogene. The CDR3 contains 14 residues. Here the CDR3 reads CASSQAGENYGYTF. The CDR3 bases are TGTGCCAGCAGCCAAGCGGGAGAGAACTATGGCTACACCTTC.

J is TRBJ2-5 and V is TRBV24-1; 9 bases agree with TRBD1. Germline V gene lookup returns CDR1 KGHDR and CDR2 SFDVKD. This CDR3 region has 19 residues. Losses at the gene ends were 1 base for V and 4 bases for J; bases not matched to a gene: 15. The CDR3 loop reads CATSDFLGTGSVGRETQYF. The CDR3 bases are TGTGCCACCAGTGATTTCTTAGGGACAGGGTCAGTGGGAAGAGAGACCCAGTACTTC.

The DNA for the CDR3 is TGTGCCAGCAGCTTGGTGACCGGGGATAGGGTTCTTAACAATGAGCAGTTCTTC. It is translated as CASSLVTGDRVLNNEQFF. The V call is TRBV5-8, the J call TRBJ2-1; TRBD2 might be the D (5 bases). CDR1 is SGHTS, CDR2 YDEGEE, per germline. Deletions cut 0 bases from V and 5 bases from J, with 21 bases between. This CDR3 has 18 amino acids.

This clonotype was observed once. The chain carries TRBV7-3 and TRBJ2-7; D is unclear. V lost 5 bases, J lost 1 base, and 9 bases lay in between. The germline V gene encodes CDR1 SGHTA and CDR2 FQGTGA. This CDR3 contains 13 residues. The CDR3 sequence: CASSPSPSYEQYF. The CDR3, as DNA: TGTGCCAGCAGCCCCTCCCCTTCCTACGAGCAGTACTTC.

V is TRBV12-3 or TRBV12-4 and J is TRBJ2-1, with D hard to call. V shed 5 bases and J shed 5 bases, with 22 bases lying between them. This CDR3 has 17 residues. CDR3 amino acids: CASSAPLNFTLNNEQFF. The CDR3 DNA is TGTGCCAGCAGTGCCCCCCTGAACTTCACTCTTAACAATGAGCAGTTCTTC.

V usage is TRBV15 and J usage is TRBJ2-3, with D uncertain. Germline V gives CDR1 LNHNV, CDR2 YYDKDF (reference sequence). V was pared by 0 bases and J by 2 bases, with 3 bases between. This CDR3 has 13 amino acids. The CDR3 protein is CATSRDPTDTQYF. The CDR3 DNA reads TGTGCCACCAGCAGAGATCCCACAGATACGCAGTATTTT.

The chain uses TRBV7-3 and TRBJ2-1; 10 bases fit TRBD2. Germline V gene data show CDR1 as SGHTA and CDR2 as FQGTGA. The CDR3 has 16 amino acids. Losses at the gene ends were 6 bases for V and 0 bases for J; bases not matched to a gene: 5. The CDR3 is CASRVTSGDSYNEQFF. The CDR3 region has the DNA TGTGCCAGCAGGGTCACTAGCGGGGACTCCTACAATGAGCAGTTCTTC.

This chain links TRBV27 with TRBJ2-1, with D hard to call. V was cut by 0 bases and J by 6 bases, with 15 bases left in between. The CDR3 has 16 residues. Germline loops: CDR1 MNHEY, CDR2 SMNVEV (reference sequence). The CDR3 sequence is CASSLSGSFGFNEQFF. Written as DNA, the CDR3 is TGTGCCAGCAGTTTATCGGGGTCGTTTGGTTTCAATGAGCAGTTCTTC.

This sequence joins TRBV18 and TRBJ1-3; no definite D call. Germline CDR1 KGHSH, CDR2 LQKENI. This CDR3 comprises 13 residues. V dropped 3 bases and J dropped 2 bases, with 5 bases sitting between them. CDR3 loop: CASSPETGNTIYF. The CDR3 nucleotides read TGTGCCAGCTCACCCGAGACTGGAAACACCATATATTTT.

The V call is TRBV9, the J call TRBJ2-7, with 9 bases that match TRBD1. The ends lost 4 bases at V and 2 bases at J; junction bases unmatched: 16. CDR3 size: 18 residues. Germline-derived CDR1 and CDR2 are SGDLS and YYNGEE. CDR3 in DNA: TGTGCCAGCAGCCCCCGCGTAGGGAGAGGGACAGGGACCTACGAGCAGTACTTC. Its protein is CASSPRVGRGTGTYEQYF.

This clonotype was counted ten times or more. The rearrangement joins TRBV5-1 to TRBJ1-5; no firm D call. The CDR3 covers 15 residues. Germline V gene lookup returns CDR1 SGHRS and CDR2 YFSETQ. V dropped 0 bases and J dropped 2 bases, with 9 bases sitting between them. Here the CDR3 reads CASSLGLDGNQPQHF. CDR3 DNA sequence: TGCGCCAGCAGCTTGGGACTTGACGGCAATCAGCCCCAGCATTTT. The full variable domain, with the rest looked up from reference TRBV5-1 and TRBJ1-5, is KAGVTQTPRYLIKTRGQQVTLSCSPISGHRSVSWYQQTPGQGLQFLFEYFSETQRNKGNFPGRFSGRQFSNSRSEMNVSTLELGDSALYLCASSLGLDGNQPQHFGDGTRLSIL.

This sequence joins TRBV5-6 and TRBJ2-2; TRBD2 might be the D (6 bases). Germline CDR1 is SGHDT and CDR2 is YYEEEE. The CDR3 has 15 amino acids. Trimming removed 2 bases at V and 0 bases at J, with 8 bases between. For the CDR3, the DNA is TGTGCCAGCAGCTTCGGGAGCTCGAACACCGGGGAGCTGTTTTTT. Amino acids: CASSFGSSNTGELFF.

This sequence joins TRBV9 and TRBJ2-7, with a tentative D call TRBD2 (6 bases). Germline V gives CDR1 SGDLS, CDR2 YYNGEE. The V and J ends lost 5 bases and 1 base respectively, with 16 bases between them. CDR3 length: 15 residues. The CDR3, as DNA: TGTGCCAGCAGTGCAGCGGGTTTCGGGTCCTACGAGCAGTACTTC. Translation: CASSAAGFGSYEQYF.

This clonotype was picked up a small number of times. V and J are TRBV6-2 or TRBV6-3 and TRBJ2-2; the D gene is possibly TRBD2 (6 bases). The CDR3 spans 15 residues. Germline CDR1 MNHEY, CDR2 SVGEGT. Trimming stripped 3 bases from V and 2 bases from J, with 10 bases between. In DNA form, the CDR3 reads TGTGCCAGCAGTTATGAACTAGCCAACACCGGGGAGCTGTTTTTT. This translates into CASSYELANTGELFF.

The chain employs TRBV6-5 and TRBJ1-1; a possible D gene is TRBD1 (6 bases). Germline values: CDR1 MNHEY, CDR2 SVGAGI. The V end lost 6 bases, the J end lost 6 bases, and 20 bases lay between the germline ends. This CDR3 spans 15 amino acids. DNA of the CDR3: TGTGCCAGCAGACTTGGGGGAATAACAGGGCCTGAAGCTTTCTTT. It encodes CASRLGGITGPEAFF.

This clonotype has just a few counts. This chain's CDR3 is CASSGTSGTYNEQFF. DNA of the CDR3: TGTGCCAGCAGCGGGACTAGCGGGACTTACAATGAGCAGTTCTTC. The V gene is TRBV7-9, the J gene TRBJ2-1; TRBD2 aligns across 13 bases. V was clipped by 5 bases and J by 4 bases; unmatched bases: 2. In germline, CDR1 is SEHNR, CDR2 FQNEAQ (reference sequence). The CDR3 consists of 15 residues.

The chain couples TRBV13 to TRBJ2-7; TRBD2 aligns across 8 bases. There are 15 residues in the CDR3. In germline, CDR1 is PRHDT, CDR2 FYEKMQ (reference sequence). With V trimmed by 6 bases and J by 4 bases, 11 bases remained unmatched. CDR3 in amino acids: CASSLRAGVIYEQYF. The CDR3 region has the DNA TGTGCCAGCAGTCTGAGAGCGGGAGTGATTTACGAGCAGTACTTC. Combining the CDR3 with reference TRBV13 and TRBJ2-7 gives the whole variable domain AAGVIQSPRHLIKEKRETATLKCYPIPRHDTVYWYQQGPGQDPQFLISFYEKMQSDKGSIPDRFSAQQFSDYHSELNMSSLELGDSALYFCASSLRAGVIYEQYFGPGTRLTVT.

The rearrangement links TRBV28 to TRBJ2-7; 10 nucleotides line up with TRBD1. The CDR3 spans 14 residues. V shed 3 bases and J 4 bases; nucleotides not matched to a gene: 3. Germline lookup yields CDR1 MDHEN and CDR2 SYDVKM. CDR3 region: CASSFQGQGYEQYF. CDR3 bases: TGTGCCAGCAGTTTCCAGGGACAGGGGTACGAGCAGTACTTC.

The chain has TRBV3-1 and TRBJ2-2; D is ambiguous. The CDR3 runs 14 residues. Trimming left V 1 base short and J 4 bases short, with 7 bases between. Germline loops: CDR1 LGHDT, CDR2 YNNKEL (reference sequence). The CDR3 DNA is TGTGCCAGCAGCCAAGGTCTAGGCACCGGGGAGCTGTTTTTT. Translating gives CASSQGLGTGELFF.

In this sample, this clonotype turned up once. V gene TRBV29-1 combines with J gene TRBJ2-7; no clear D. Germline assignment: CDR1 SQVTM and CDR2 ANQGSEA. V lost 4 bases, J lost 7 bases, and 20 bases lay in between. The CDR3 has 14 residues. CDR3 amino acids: CSVVSGLDPLEQYF. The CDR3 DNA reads TGCAGCGTTGTTTCAGGCCTAGATCCCCTGGAGCAGTACTTC.

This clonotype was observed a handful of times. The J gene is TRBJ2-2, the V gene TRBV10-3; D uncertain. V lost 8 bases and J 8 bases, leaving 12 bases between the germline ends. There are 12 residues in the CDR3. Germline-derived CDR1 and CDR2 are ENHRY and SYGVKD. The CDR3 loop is CAIAKPRGELFF. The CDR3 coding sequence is TGTGCCATCGCCAAACCCAGGGGGGAGCTGTTTTTT.

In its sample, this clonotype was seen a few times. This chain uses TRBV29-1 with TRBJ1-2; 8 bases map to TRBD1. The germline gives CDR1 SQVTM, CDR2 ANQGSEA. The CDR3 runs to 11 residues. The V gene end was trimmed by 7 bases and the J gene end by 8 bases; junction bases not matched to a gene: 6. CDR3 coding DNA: TGCAGCGGGTCCGGACAGGGCGGCTACACCTTC. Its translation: CSGSGQGGYTF.

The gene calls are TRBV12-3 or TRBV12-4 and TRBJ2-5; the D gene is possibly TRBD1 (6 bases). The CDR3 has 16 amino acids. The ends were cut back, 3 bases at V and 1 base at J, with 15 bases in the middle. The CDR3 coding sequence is TGTGCCAGCAGTTTCTCTTGGGGGCGGTCCCAAGAGACCCAGTACTTC. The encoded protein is CASSFSWGRSQETQYF.

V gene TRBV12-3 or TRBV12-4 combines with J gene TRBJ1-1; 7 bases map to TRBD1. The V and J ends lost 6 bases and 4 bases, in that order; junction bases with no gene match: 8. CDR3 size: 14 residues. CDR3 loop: CASRGTAESTEAFF. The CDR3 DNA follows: TGTGCCAGCAGGGGGACAGCGGAGAGCACTGAAGCTTTCTTT.

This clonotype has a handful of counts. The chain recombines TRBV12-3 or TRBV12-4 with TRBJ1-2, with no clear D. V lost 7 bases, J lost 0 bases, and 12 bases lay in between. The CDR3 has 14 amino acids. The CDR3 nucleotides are TGTGCCAGCAATCGGACGGAAGCTAACTATGGCTACACCTTC. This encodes CASNRTEANYGYTF.